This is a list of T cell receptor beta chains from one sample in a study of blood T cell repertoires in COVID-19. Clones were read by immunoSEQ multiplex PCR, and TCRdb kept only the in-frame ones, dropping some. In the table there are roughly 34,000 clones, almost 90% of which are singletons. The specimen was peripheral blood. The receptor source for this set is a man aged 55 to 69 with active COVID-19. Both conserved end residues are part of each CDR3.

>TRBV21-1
CASSKRAPRANYGYTF
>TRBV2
CASSVQGRNTEAFF
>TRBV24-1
CATSDPVRGIYEQYF
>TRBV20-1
CSASSGGGDTQYF
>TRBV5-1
CASSASGHSTDTQYF
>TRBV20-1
CSSGGYNEQFF
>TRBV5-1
CASSLGQGTGNTIYF
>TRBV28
CASRGGGGYDTQYF
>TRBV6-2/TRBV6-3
CASSSPGQGARGYTF
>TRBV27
CASSLCLGHRIQETQYF
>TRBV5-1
CASSLAPGGPETQYF
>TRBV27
CASSLRTPGGPYEQYF
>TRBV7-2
CASSPQTGVGTGELFF
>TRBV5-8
CASSLAGLGNTIYF
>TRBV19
CASTQTGGRNTEAFF
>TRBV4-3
CASSQVPSGGPGGYTF